Each of the 23 T cell receptor beta chains below was sequenced from the same sample in a study of blood T cells in healthy people across ages. Sample-barcoded 5' priming and a J-beta primer mix drove a second PCR of roughly 6 to 12 cycles. MiXCR was run by TCRdb on the 5' RACE reads, yielding one entry per CDR3 protein. The table lists some 1.5 million distinct CDR3 sequences, roughly 28% of them singletons. The source material was blood. These receptors came from a woman aged 25 to 39 in good health.

This clonotype was observed many times. CDR3 DNA: TGTGCCAGCAGTGCCGACGTCTGGAGGGTCGAGCAGTACTTC. Encoded protein: CASSADVWRVEQYF. The chain recombines TRBV6-5 with TRBJ2-7; D may be TRBD2 (6 bases). Looked up from germline, CDR1 is MNHEY and CDR2 is SVGAGI. The CDR3 extends over 14 amino acids. V was cut by 5 bases and J by 6 bases, with 17 bases left in between.

V and J are TRBV5-5 and TRBJ1-2; D may be TRBD1 (5 bases). The germline gives CDR1 SGHKS, CDR2 YYEKEE (reference sequence). The CDR3 is made up of 15 amino acids. V was pared by 4 bases and J by 3 bases, with 16 bases between. CDR3 sequence (DNA): TGTGCCAGCAGCACGGACATAAAAGGGGACTATGGCTACACCTTC. It codes for CASSTDIKGDYGYTF.

This clonotype was picked up a small number of times. The J gene is TRBJ2-3, the V gene TRBV20-1, with 7 bases identical to TRBD2. Germline-derived CDR1 and CDR2 are DFQATT and SNEGSKA (reference sequence). The V and J ends lost 4 bases and 6 bases, in that order; junction bases with no gene match: 13. The CDR3 totals 15 residues. The CDR3 bases are TGCAGTGCTAAGCGGGGAAGTGTACAGCAGGATACGCAGTATTTT. Translating gives CSAKRGSVQQDTQYF.

This clonotype has at least ten counts. The chain employs TRBV5-1 and TRBJ2-5; the D is unclear. Germline V gene data show CDR1 as SGHRS and CDR2 as YFSETQ. The CDR3 is 11 amino acids. V was shortened by 4 bases and J by 6 bases, with 7 bases between the two germline ends. The CDR3 DNA is TGCGCCAGCAGCAGAGAACAGACCCAGTACTTC. It is translated as CASSREQTQYF.

This clonotype has ten or more counts. This chain links TRBV29-1 with TRBJ2-7; D not certain. This CDR3 has 12 residues. Trimming left V 5 bases short and J 2 bases short, with 10 bases between. The germline V gene encodes CDR1 SQVTM and CDR2 ANQGSEA. The CDR3 spells CSVLVPPYEQYF. The DNA for the CDR3 is TGCAGCGTTCTCGTACCTCCCTACGAGCAGTACTTC.

This clonotype has only one observation. Just one base apart from a much larger clone, this may be a read error. The chain recombines TRBV29-1 with TRBJ2-1; D may be TRBD1 (5 bases). The CDR3 has 12 amino acids. Germline lookup yields CDR1 SQVTM and CDR2 ANQGSEA. In DNA, the CDR3 is TGCAGCGGTGAAGGCCCAGGGCATGAGCAGTTCTTC. Translated, it gives CSGEGPGHEQFF.

In its sample, this clonotype was seen a few times. This sequence joins TRBV4-3 and TRBJ2-1; the D gene is possibly TRBD1 (6 bases). V was cut by 3 bases and J by 6 bases, with 9 bases left in between. There are 13 residues in the CDR3. Germline-derived CDR1 and CDR2 are LGHNA and YSLEER. CDR3 DNA sequence: TGCGCCAGCAGCCAGCGACAGGCCAATGAGCAGTTCTTC. It translates to CASSQRQANEQFF.

This clonotype was seen a few times. V usage is TRBV20-1 and J usage is TRBJ1-2; D gene uncertain. Germline V gene data show CDR1 as DFQATT and CDR2 as SNEGSKA (reference sequence). Trimming took off 0 bases at V and 6 bases at J, with 17 bases between the two ends. CDR3 length equals 15 residues. This CDR3 reads CSARDPEGPVHGYTF. The CDR3 coding sequence is TGCAGTGCTAGAGATCCGGAGGGTCCAGTACATGGCTACACCTTC.

V usage is TRBV3-1 and J usage is TRBJ2-7; D uncertain. V lost 0 bases to trimming and J lost 1 base, with 10 bases between them. Germline CDR1 is LGHDT and CDR2 is YNNKEL (reference sequence). The CDR3 has 15 residues. The CDR3 here is CASSQEHSPSYEQYF. CDR3 nucleotide sequence: TGTGCCAGCAGCCAAGAACACAGTCCGTCCTACGAGCAGTACTTC.

This clonotype was counted at least ten times. The chain joins TRBV4-3 to TRBJ1-1; no clear D gene. Looked up from germline, CDR1 is LGHNA and CDR2 is YSLEER. With 0 bases removed from V and 7 bases from J, the gap between germline ends came to 15 bases. The CDR3 has 15 residues. CDR3 nucleotides: TGCGCCAGCAGCCAAGATTTGGGCGGAGCCAGTGAAGCTTTCTTT. Translation: CASSQDLGGASEAFF.

This clonotype was counted only a few times. The chain has TRBV6-5 and TRBJ1-4, with 7 positions matching TRBD1. V lost 6 bases to trimming and J lost 5 bases; unmatched junction nucleotides: 9. The CDR3 extends over 15 amino acids. Looked up from germline, CDR1 is MNHEY and CDR2 is SVGAGI. CDR3: CASRDPGQRNEKLFF. The DNA for the CDR3 is TGTGCCAGCAGGGACCCGGGACAGCGAAATGAAAAACTGTTTTTT.

This clonotype was counted between two and nine times. The V call is TRBV2, the J call TRBJ2-1; 8 nucleotides align to TRBD2. Trimming cost V 8 bases and J 7 bases; bases outside gene matches: 10. The germline CDR1 and CDR2 sequences are SNHLY and FYNNEI. The CDR3 totals 14 residues. CDR3 nucleotides: TGTGCCAGCCTGTGGGGGACTAGGGGGAATGAGCAGTTCTTC. It encodes CASLWGTRGNEQFF.

This clonotype was counted between two and nine times. The chain carries TRBV6-6 and TRBJ2-3; D possibly matches TRBD1 or TRBD2 (7 bases each). The germline CDR1 and CDR2 sequences are MNHNY and SVGAGI (reference sequence). With 5 bases removed from V and 1 base from J, the gap between germline ends came to 13 bases. The CDR3 runs 15 residues. The CDR3 DNA is TGTGCCAGCAGTAGCGGGACAGTAGGCACAGATACGCAGTATTTT. Encoded protein: CASSSGTVGTDTQYF.

Points on this clonotype: A much larger clone differs from this one at a single base, so this may be a read error. The V gene is TRBV7-3, the J gene TRBJ2-3; tentative D call: TRBD1 (6 bases). The CDR3 runs to 16 residues. CDR1 and CDR2 from the germline V gene are SGHTA and FQGTGA. V dropped 0 bases and J dropped 2 bases, with 12 bases sitting between them. CDR3 sequence: CASSLTAGANTDTQYF. In nucleotides, the CDR3 is TGTGCCAGCAGCTTAACGGCAGGGGCTAACACAGATACGCAGTATTTT.

As to this clonotype: This may arise from a read error, as a much more abundant clone is one base away. This chain links TRBV10-3 with TRBJ2-1; D gene uncertain. The end of the DNA is better explained by TRBJ2-7, so the J call may be wrong. The CDR3 is 12 amino acids. The germline gives CDR1 ENHRY, CDR2 SYGVKD. CDR3: CAISSDNCEQYF. CDR3 in DNA: TGTGCCATCAGTAGCGACAACTGCGAGCAGTACTTC.

The J gene is TRBJ1-5, the V gene TRBV9; D call uncertain. The ends were cut back, 1 base at V and 4 bases at J, with 12 bases in the middle. Germline CDR1 and CDR2: SGDLS and YYNGEE. This CDR3 is 15 amino acids long. CDR3 sequence (DNA): TGTGCCAGCAGCGTACTTCCGGAACCTAATCAGCCCCAGCATTTT. Its translation is CASSVLPEPNQPQHF.

The table lists this clonotype with a few counts. Germline is not matched at one junction end, which may reflect a read error. The V gene is TRBV29-1, the J gene TRBJ1-2, with D hard to call. CDR3 length equals 11 residues. Germline values: CDR1 SQVTM, CDR2 ANQGSEA. The CDR3 DNA reads TGCAGCGTTCCGGGCTCGTATGGTTACACCTTC. Its protein product is CSVPGSYGYTF.

This clonotype came up many times. The rearrangement joins TRBV29-1 to TRBJ2-7; TRBD1 might be the D (6 bases). This CDR3 comprises 14 residues. Germline loops: CDR1 SQVTM, CDR2 ANQGSEA. The germline V and J ends were trimmed by 6 bases and 2 bases, with 17 bases remaining between them. The DNA for the CDR3 is TGCAGCGTAGCTGCGTGGACAGCCCCCTACGAGCAGTACTTC. The encoded protein is CSVAAWTAPYEQYF.

This chain uses TRBV30 with TRBJ2-1, with 7 bases fitting TRBD1. The V segment lost 4 bases and the J segment 4 bases; nucleotides outside the gene matches: 4. Germline loops: CDR1 GTSNPN, CDR2 SVGIG (reference sequence). The CDR3 runs 13 residues. CDR3 coding DNA: TGTGCCTGGACACCACAGGGGTACAATGAGCAGTTCTTC. Translated: CAWTPQGYNEQFF.

This clonotype was observed a handful of times. DNA of the CDR3: TGCGCCAGCAGCCCCCCTGGGGGAGACTCTGGGGCCAACGTCCTGACTTTC. This translates into CASSPPGGDSGANVLTF. The chain links TRBV5-1 to TRBJ2-6; D may be TRBD1 or TRBD2 (5 bases each). V lost 4 bases, J lost 0 bases, and 14 bases lay in between. CDR3 length: 17 amino acids. Germline V gives CDR1 SGHRS, CDR2 YFSETQ.

The chain carries TRBV14 and TRBJ2-1; the match to TRBD1 covers 8 bases. Germline CDR1 reads SGHDN; CDR2 reads FVKESK. With 4 bases clipped from V and 10 bases from J, the junction kept 9 bases outside the gene matches. The CDR3 has 14 amino acids. DNA for the CDR3: TGTGCCAGCAGCCCCTGGGACAGGATTCGGGAGCAGTTCTTC. Translated, it gives CASSPWDRIREQFF.

The sample holds many counts of this clonotype. The V call is TRBV20-1, the J call TRBJ2-3, with TRBD1 as a possible D gene (6 bases). The CDR3 has 12 amino acids. The germline gives CDR1 DFQATT, CDR2 SNEGSKA (reference sequence). Deletions cut 0 bases from V and 14 bases from J, with 15 bases between. The CDR3 sequence: CSARDTTGPGYF. The CDR3 coding sequence is TGCAGTGCTAGAGACACGACAGGCCCCGGGTATTTT.

This clonotype turned up a few times. An end of the junction differs from the germline gene, which may be a read error. The chain joins TRBV28 to TRBJ2-4; 9 bases fit TRBD2. The J call could be wrong; TRBJ2-7 is a better fit for the DNA end. There are 13 residues in the CDR3. The germline gives CDR1 MDHEN, CDR2 SYDVKM. The CDR3 DNA reads TGTGCCGGCAGATGGGGCGGGAGGGGCGAGCAGTACTTC. This encodes CAGRWGGRGEQYF.